This T cell receptor beta chain was retrieved from a study of response to subunit inactivated influenza vaccine. TCRdb itself ran the RT-PCR reads through MiXCR, one entry per CDR3 protein. The sample consists of around 650,000 distinct CDR3 sequences, around 14% of them appearing once. Trimming stripped 5 bases from V and 5 bases from J, with 9 bases between. There are 13 residues in the CDR3. The germline CDR1 and CDR2 sequences are SGHTA and FQGNSA. This chain joins TRBV7-2 and TRBJ2-2; no firm D call. The receptor was derived from a man aged 45-65 years who received an inactivated influenza vaccine. This specimen was PBMCs from blood, taken 12 days after vaccination. CDR3 in DNA: TGTGCCAGCAGCGGCGATCGGACCGGGGAGCTGTTTTTT. This gives the protein CASSGDRTGELFF.